Listed below are T cell receptor beta chains from one sample, sequenced in a study of blood T cell repertoires in COVID-19. Sequencing used immunoSEQ multiplex PCR; TCRdb keeps in-frame clones, though not all of them. The data hold some 200,000 clones, with roughly 85% observed a single time. Sequences were obtained from PBMCs or T cells enriched from blood (not recorded which). The receptor set was obtained from a woman between 40 and 50 years old with acute COVID-19. Both conserved end residues are part of each CDR3. The order of the fields is J gene, clone size, V gene, CDR3 protein. Not every row has a clone size; where given, it reads once, few, many or a size class.

>TRBJ2-7|-|TRBV10-3
CAIGRDSRATYEQYF
>TRBJ1-2|-|TRBV3-1/TRBV3-2
CASSPRQGTYGYTF
>TRBJ1-2|-|TRBV18
CASSPGGGYGYTF
>TRBJ1-3|-|TRBV12-3/TRBV12-4
CASSLFGGNTIYF
>TRBJ1-1|-|TRBV14
CASSHLSGTEAFF
>TRBJ1-3|-|TRBV6-5
CASSYSAGMSGNTIYF
>TRBJ1-4|once|TRBV4-1
CASSQDRTGQLFF
>TRBJ1-1|-|TRBV7-8
CASSLGPTEAFF
>TRBJ1-2|-|TRBV19
CASSSGTVRGYTF
>TRBJ1-1|-|TRBV15
CATSREAGPNTEAFF
>TRBJ1-5|-|TRBV10-3
CAISDPGSGGNQPQHF
>TRBJ2-1|few|TRBV27
CASNGRGYNEQFF
>TRBJ2-3|-|TRBV9
CASSVYKTDTQYF
>TRBJ1-5|-|TRBV7-8
CASSPRGGRNQPQHF
>TRBJ2-3|-|TRBV5-4
CASSGGTYTDTQYF
>TRBJ1-1|-|TRBV7-3
CASSFDRDTEAFF
>TRBJ1-1|-|TRBV19
CASSIGTGGSFEAFF
>TRBJ2-7|-|TRBV2
CASSERGQGAFSYEQYF
>TRBJ1-4|-|TRBV9
CASSAGGREKLFF
>TRBJ1-2|-|TRBV19
CASSIAGQFYGYTF
>TRBJ2-1|-|TRBV10-2
CAAQKELAGGQRYEQFF
>TRBJ2-7|once|TRBV6-1
CASSDISRRYF
>TRBJ1-1|-|TRBV5-4
CASSLGGRTEAFF
>TRBJ2-7|-|TRBV19
CASSISGISYEQYF
>TRBJ1-1|once|TRBV7-2
CASSLLTLSTEAFF
>TRBJ1-4|-|TRBV10-3
CAISSTGFSEKLFF
>TRBJ1-1|-|TRBV7-9
CASSHRQGGGTEAFF
>TRBJ1-3|once|TRBV11-2
CASSLTGGGNTIYF
>TRBJ2-3|-|TRBV10-3
CASWTAASTDTQYF
>TRBJ2-1|-|TRBV2
CASSELRTSNEQFF
>TRBJ1-5|few|TRBV6-1
CASSELGSGTGQPQHF
>TRBJ2-7|-|TRBV5-5
CASSLLAGAAYEQYF
>TRBJ1-6|-|TRBV5-1
CASSLAGGVERLYSPLHF
>TRBJ2-1|-|TRBV6-1
CASSEATAPYNEQFF
>TRBJ2-2|-|TRBV2
CASTQLAGSGELFF
>TRBJ1-1|-|TRBV18
CASSPGRQNTEAFF
>TRBJ1-1|-|TRBV6-2/TRBV6-3
CASSYFDRGKLAFF
>TRBJ2-2|once|TRBV24-1
CATSDLSTGELFF
>TRBJ2-1|-|TRBV29-1
CSVRYAFRVAEQFF
>TRBJ1-1|-|TRBV7-9
CASARGTEAFF
>TRBJ2-5|-|TRBV2
CASSAPGGGFLETQYF
>TRBJ1-4|-|TRBV6-1
CASSENQGLSEKLFF
>TRBJ1-1|-|TRBV5-1
CASGLYRGTEAFF
>TRBJ1-2|-|TRBV2
CASRVGIGYTF
>TRBJ1-2|-|TRBV4-1
CASSPEISTRANGYTF
>TRBJ1-4|-|TRBV7-3
CASRDPTPRQGIEKLFF
>TRBJ1-1|-|TRBV5-1
CASKQYMNTEAFF
>TRBJ1-4|-|TRBV6-5
CASSYTRATNEKLFF
>TRBJ1-1|-|TRBV25-1
CASRGQPRLGLYTEAFF
>TRBJ1-1|-|TRBV7-3
CASSSIPRGQNTEAFF
>TRBJ1-4|-|TRBV4-1
CASSPTGTGGEKLFF
>TRBJ1-1|-|TRBV4-3
CASSQHSGGGGNTEAFF
>TRBJ1-1|-|TRBV4-1
CASSQATPKEAFF
>TRBJ1-1|-|TRBV10-3
CAISESGGNTEAFF
>TRBJ1-2|-|TRBV30
CATPGVYGYTF
>TRBJ2-3|-|TRBV11-2
CASSLVAGGTDTQYF
>TRBJ1-5|-|TRBV10-2
CASSVYRGGNQPQHF
>TRBJ1-1|-|TRBV30
CAWMRNTEAFF
>TRBJ1-4|-|TRBV5-1
CASSLEGTGREKLFF